Presented here are 9 T cell receptor beta chains from one specimen sequenced in a study of blood T cell repertoires in COVID-19. Profiled with immunoSEQ multiplex PCR; TCRdb holds only in-frame clones, not every one. Counted here are approximately 250,000 clones, about 91% occurring once; the ten biggest clones make up over 2%. The specimen was PBMCs or T cells enriched from blood (not recorded which). These TCRs come from a woman aged 40 to 49 with acute COVID-19.

This chain uses TRBV11-2 with TRBJ2-7; 10 bases match TRBD1. Germline V CDR1 and CDR2: SGHAT, FQNNGV. The CDR3 length is 18 residues. The junction had 14 bases not matched to a gene; V was cut back by 5 bases and J by 1 base. The CDR3 sequence: CASSVSGQGRVSSYEQYF. The CDR3 bases are TGTGCCAGCAGCGTCTCGGGACAGGGGAGGGTCTCGTCCTACGAGCAGTACTTC.

The V call is TRBV19, the J call TRBJ2-5, with D possibly matching TRBD2 (7 bases). Germline V gives CDR1 LNHDA, CDR2 SQIVND (reference sequence). V gave up 5 bases and J gave up 4 bases, with 17 bases separating them. This CDR3 spans 15 amino acids. CDR3 sequence reads: CASSPKRGAGETQYF. The CDR3 region has the DNA TGTGCCAGTAGTCCGAAACGGGGGGCGGGAGAGACCCAGTACTTC.

The rearrangement uses TRBV10-3 and TRBJ2-2; 12 bases are shared with TRBD2. This CDR3 has 15 amino acids. CDR1 and CDR2 from the germline V gene are ENHRY and SYGVKD. J was trimmed by 7 bases and V by 10 bases; bases with no gene match: 10. The CDR3 sequence is CASTTSGGPGGELFF. The CDR3 DNA reads as TGTGCCAGCACGACTAGCGGGGGACCGGGCGGGGAGCTGTTTTTT.

The chain carries TRBV9 and TRBJ1-1; D is unclear. Trimming stripped 4 bases from V and 4 bases from J, with 14 bases between. This CDR3 comprises 14 residues. The germline V gene has CDR1 SGDLS and CDR2 YYNGEE. The CDR3 loop reads CASSREGRPTEAFF. DNA of the CDR3: TGTGCCAGCAGCCGTGAGGGCCGGCCCACTGAAGCTTTCTTT. Full variable domain (rest looked up from reference TRBV9 and TRBJ1-1): DSGVTQTPKHLITATGQRVTLRCSPRSGDLSVYWYQQSLDQGLQFLIQYYNGEERAKGNILERFSAQQFPDLHSELNLSSLELGDSALYFCASSREGRPTEAFFGQGTRLTVV.

The chain combines TRBV18 with TRBJ2-7, with D tentatively TRBD2 (5 bases). The V end was cut by 1 base, the J end by 4 bases, with 17 bases between. Germline CDR1 and CDR2: KGHSH and LQKENI. The CDR3 sequence is 16 residues long. The CDR3 DNA reads as TGTGCCAGCTCACCACTTAGTATCCGAGTAGCGTACGAGCAGTACTTC. This translates into CASSPLSIRVAYEQYF.

The chain combines TRBV2 with TRBJ1-4; tentative D call: TRBD1 (5 bases). Between the trimmed V and J ends, which lost 4 bases and 11 bases, there was a span of 17 bases. This CDR3 region has 14 residues. The germline V gene encodes CDR1 SNHLY and CDR2 FYNNEI. This CDR3 is CASSVWGNRGKLFF. CDR3 nucleotides: TGTGCCAGCAGTGTTTGGGGAAACCGGGGGAAACTGTTTTTT.

The V call is TRBV10-2, the J call TRBJ1-3; tentatively, D is TRBD1 (5 bases). CDR1 WSHSY and CDR2 SAAADI come from the germline V gene. The CDR3 is 17 amino acids. With 6 bases removed from V and 2 bases from J, the gap between germline ends came to 20 bases. The CDR3 sequence: CASSEPRGSGTGNTIYF. CDR3 DNA: TGCGCCAGCAGCGAGCCCCGGGGGTCGGGGACTGGAAACACCATATATTTT.

V and J are TRBV5-4 and TRBJ1-1; weak D call: TRBD1 (5 bases). The CDR3 totals 15 residues. V lost 1 base to trimming and J lost 1 base, with 11 bases between them. Germline V gene lookup returns CDR1 SGHNT and CDR2 YYREEE (reference sequence). CDR3 coding DNA: TGTGCCAGCAGCTTGCCGGGGGTCGAGAACACTGAAGCTTTCTTT. Amino acid sequence: CASSLPGVENTEAFF.

This clone was counted once. CDR3 amino acids: CASSATPGQGGTGELFF. CDR3 in DNA: TGTGCCAGCAGCGCAACCCCGGGACAGGGGGGAACCGGGGAGCTGTTTTTT. The chain carries TRBV9 and TRBJ2-2; TRBD1 aligns across 11 bases. This CDR3 is built from 17 residues. V lost 3 bases and J lost 5; bases outside the gene matches: 9. Per the germline V gene, CDR1 is SGDLS and CDR2 is YYNGEE.